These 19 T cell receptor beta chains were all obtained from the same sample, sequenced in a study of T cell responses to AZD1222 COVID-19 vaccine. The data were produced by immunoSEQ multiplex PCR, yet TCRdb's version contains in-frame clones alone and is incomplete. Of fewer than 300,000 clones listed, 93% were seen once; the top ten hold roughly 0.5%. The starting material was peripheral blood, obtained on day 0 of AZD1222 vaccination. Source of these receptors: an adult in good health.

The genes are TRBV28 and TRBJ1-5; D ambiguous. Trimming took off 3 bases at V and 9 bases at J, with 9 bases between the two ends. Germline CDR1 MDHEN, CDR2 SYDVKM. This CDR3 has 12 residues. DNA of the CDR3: TGTGCCAGCAGTTTCTCCCCTCGGCCCCAGCATTTT. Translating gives CASSFSPRPQHF.

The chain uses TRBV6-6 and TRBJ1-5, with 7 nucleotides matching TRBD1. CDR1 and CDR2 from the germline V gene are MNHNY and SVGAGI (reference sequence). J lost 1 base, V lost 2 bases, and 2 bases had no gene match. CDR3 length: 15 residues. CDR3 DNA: TGTGCCAGCAGTTACCCGACAGGGAGCAATCAGCCCCAGCATTTT. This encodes CASSYPTGSNQPQHF.

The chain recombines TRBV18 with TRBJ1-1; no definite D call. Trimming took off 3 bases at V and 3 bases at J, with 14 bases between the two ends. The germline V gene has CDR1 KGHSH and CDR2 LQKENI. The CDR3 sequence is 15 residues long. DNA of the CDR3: TGTGCCAGCTCACCTCGCGACGGCGGGCACACTGAAGCTTTCTTT. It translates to CASSPRDGGHTEAFF.

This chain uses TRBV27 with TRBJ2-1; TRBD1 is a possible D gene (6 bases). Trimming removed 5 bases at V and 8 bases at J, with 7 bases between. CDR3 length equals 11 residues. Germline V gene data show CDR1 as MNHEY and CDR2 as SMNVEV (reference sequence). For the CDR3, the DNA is TGTGCCAGCAGTACAGGGTATGAGCAGTTCTTC. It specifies CASSTGYEQFF.

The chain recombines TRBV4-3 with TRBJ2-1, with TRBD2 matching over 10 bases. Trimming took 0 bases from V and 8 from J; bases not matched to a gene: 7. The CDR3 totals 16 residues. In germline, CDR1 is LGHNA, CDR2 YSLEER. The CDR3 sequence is CASSQEVSGRAYEQFF. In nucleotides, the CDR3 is TGCGCCAGCAGCCAAGAAGTCAGCGGGAGGGCCTATGAGCAGTTCTTC.

CDR3 in DNA: TGTGCAGCCGTGTGGGGTAACCCCTACGAGCAGTACTTC. This gives the protein CAAVWGNPYEQYF. The chain carries TRBV2 and TRBJ2-7; D unresolved. CDR3 length: 13 residues. Germline V gives CDR1 SNHLY, CDR2 FYNNEI.

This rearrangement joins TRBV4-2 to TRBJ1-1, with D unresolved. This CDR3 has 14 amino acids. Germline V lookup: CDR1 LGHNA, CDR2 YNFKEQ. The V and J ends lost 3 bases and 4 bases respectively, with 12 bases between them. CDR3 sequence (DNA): TGTGCCAGCAGCCAGGATCTGAAAGGCACTGAAGCTTTCTTT. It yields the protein CASSQDLKGTEAFF.

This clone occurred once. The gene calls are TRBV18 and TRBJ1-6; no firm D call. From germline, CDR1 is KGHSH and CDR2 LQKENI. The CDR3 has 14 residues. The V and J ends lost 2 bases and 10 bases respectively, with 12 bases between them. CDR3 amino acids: CASSPGSTESPLHF. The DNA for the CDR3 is TGTGCCAGCTCACCAGGGTCGACTGAGTCACCCCTCCACTTT. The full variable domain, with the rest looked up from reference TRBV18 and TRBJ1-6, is NAGVMQNPRHLVRRRGQEARLRCSPMKGHSHVYWYRQLPEEGLKFMVYLQKENIIDESGMPKERFSAEFPKEGPSILRIQQVVRGDSAAYFCASSPGSTESPLHFGNGTRLTVT.

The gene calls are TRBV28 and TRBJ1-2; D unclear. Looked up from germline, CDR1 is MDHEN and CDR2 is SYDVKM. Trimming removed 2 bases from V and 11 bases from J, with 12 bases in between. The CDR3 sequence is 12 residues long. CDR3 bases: TGTGCCAGCAGTTTAAAGACAACTTTTTACACCTTC. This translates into CASSLKTTFYTF.

The CDR3 DNA sequence: TGTGCCAGCAGCCCCGGGACAGGCGGAGCTTTCTTT. This translates into CASSPGTGGAFF. The chain combines TRBV7-9 with TRBJ1-1; 8 nucleotides agree with TRBD1. Unmatched junction bases numbered 6, after V lost 5 bases and J lost 10 bases. The length of the CDR3 is 12 residues. The germline CDR1 and CDR2 sequences are SEHNR and FQNEAQ (reference sequence).

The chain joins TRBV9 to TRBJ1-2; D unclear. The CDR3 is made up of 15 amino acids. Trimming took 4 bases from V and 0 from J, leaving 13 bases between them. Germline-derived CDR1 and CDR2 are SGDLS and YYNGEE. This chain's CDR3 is CASSKATAANYGYTF. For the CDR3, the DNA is TGTGCCAGCAGCAAGGCAACAGCAGCTAACTATGGCTACACCTTC.

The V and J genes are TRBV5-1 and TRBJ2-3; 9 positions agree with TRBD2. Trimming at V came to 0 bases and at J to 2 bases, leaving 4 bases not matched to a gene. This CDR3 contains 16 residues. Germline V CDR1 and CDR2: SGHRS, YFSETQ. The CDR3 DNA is TGCGCCAGCAGCTTGGATGCTAGCGGGACCACAGATACGCAGTATTTT. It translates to CASSLDASGTTDTQYF. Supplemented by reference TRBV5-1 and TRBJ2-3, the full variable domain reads KAGVTQTPRYLIKTRGQQVTLSCSPISGHRSVSWYQQTPGQGLQFLFEYFSETQRNKGNFPGRFSGRQFSNSRSEMNVSTLELGDSALYLCASSLDASGTTDTQYFGPGTRLTVL.

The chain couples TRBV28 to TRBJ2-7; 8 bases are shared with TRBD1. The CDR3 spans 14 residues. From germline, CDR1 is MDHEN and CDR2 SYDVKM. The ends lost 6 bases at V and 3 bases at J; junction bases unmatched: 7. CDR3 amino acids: CASRLDRAYYEQYF. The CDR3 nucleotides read TGTGCCAGCAGATTGGACAGGGCTTACTACGAGCAGTACTTC.

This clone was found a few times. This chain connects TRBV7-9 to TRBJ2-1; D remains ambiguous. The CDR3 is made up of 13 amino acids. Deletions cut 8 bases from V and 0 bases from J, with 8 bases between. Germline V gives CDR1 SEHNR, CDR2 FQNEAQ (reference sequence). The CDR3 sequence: CASGLSSYNEQFF. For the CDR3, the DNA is TGTGCCAGCGGGCTGAGCTCCTACAATGAGCAGTTCTTC. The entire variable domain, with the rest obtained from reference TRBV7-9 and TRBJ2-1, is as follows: DTGVSQNPRHKITKRGQNVTFRCDPISEHNRLYWYRQTLGQGPEFLTYFQNEAQLEKSRLLSDRFSAERPKGSFSTLEIQRTEQGDSAMYLCASGLSSYNEQFFGPGTRLTVL.

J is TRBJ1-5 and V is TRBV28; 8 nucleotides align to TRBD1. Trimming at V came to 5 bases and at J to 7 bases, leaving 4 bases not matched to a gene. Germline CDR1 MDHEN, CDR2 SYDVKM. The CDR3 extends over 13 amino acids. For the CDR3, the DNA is TGTGCCAGCAGTGTACAGGGGGTCCAGCCCCAGCATTTT. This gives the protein CASSVQGVQPQHF.

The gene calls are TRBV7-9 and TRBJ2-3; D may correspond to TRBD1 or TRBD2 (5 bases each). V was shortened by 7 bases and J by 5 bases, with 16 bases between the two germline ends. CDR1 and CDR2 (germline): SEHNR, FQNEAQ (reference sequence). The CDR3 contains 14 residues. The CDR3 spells CASTEGTEQDTQYF. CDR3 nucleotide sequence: TGTGCCAGCACCGAGGGGACGGAACAAGATACGCAGTATTTT.

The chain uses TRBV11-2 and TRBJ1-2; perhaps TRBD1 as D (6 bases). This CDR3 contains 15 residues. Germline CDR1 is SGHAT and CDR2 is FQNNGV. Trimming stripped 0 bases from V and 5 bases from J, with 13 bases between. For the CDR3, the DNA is TGTGCCAGCAGCTTAGAGCCGACAGGTTTATATGGCTACACCTTC. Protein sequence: CASSLEPTGLYGYTF.

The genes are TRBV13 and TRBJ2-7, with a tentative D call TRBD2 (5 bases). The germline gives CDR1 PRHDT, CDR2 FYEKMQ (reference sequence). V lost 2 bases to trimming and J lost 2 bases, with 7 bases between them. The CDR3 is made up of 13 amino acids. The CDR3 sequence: CASSLREAYEQYF. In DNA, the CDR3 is TGTGCCAGCAGCTTACGGGAAGCCTACGAGCAGTACTTC.

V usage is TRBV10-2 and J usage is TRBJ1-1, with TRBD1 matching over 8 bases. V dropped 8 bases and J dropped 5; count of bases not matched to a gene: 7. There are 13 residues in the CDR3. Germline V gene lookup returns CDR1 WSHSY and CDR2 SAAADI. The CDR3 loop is CASQTTGETEAFF. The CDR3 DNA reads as TGCGCCAGCCAGACGACAGGGGAAACTGAAGCTTTCTTT.